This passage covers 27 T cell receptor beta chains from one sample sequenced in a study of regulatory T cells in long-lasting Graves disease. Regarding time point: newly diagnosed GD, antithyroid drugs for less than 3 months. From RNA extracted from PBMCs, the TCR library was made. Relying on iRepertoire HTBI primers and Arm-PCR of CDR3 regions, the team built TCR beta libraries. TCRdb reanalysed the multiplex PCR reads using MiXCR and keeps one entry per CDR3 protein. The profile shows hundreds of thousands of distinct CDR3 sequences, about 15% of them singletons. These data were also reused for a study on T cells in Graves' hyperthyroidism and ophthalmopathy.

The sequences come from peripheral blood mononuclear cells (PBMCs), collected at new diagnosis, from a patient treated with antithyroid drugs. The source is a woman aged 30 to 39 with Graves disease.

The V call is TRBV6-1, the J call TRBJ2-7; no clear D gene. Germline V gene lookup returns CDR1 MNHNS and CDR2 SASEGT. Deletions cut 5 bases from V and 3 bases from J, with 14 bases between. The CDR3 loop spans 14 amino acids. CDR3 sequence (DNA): TGTGCCAGCAGTCCGTCACTTCCTGGCTACGAGCAGTACTTC. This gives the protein CASSPSLPGYEQYF.

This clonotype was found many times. For the CDR3, the DNA is TGTGCCAGCAGCGAGCCAGGGGGTATGAACACTGAAGCTTTCTTT. It translates to CASSEPGGMNTEAFF. The rearrangement joins TRBV7-2 to TRBJ1-1, with 7 bases aligning to TRBD1. Germline V gives CDR1 SGHTA, CDR2 FQGNSA. CDR3 length equals 15 residues. V lost 5 bases and J lost 0; bases outside the gene matches: 6.

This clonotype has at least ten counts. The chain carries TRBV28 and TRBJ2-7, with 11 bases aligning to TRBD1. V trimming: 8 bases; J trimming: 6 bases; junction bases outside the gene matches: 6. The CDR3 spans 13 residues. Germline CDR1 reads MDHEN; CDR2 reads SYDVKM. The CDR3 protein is CASRGTGGREQYF. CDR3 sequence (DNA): TGTGCCAGCCGAGGGACAGGGGGTCGCGAGCAGTACTTC.

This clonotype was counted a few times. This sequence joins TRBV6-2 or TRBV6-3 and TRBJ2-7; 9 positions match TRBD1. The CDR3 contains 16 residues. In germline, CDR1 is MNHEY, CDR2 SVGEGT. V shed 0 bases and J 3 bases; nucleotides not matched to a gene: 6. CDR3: CASSYSFPGQGYEQYF. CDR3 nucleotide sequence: TGTGCCAGCAGTTACTCCTTCCCGGGACAGGGCTACGAGCAGTACTTC.

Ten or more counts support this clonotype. This CDR3 reads CAGRVANTGELFF. The DNA of the CDR3 is TGTGCCGGGAGGGTCGCGAACACCGGGGAGCTGTTTTTT. The V and J genes are TRBV12-3 or TRBV12-4 and TRBJ2-2, with 7 bases that match TRBD2. The CDR3 totals 13 residues. Losses at the gene ends were 11 bases for V and 0 bases for J; bases not matched to a gene: 3.

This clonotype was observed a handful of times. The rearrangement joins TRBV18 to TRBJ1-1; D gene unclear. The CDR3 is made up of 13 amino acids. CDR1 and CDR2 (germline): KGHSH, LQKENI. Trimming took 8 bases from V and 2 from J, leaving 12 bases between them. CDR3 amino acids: CASQKVQNTEAFF. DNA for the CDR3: TGTGCCAGCCAAAAGGTCCAAAACACTGAAGCTTTCTTT.

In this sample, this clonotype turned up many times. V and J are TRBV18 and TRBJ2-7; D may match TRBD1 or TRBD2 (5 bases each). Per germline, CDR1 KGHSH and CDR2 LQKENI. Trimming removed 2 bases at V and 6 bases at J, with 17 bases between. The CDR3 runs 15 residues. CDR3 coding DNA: TGTGCCAGCTCACCAATTGGCCAGGGAGAGAGCGAGCAGTACTTC. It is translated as CASSPIGQGESEQYF.

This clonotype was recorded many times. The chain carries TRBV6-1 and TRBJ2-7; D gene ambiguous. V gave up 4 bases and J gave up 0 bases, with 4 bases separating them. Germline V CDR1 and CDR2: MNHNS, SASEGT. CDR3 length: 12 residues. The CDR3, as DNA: TGTGCCAGCAGTGCGAGCTCCTACGAGCAGTACTTC. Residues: CASSASSYEQYF.

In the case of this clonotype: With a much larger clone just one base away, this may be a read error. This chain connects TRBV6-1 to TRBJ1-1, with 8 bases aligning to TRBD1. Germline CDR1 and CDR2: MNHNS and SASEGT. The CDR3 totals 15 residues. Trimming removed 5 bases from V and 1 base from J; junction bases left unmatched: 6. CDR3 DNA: TGTGCCAGCAGTAGCCGGGACAGGAGGAACACTGAAGCTTTCTTT. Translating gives CASSSRDRRNTEAFF.

CDR3 sequence: CASGSEGEKLFF. In DNA, the CDR3 is TGTGCCAGCGGTTCTGAAGGGGAAAAACTGTTTTTT. The rearrangement joins TRBV3-1 to TRBJ1-4; D is undetermined. The CDR3 has 12 residues. The germline V gene has CDR1 LGHDT and CDR2 YNNKEL (reference sequence). The V and J ends lost 8 bases and 8 bases respectively, with 12 bases between them.

The CDR3 DNA reads TGTGCCAGCAGCTTAGGTTCCCCCCCCCCAAGTGAAGCTTTCTTT. Its protein product is CASSLGSPPPSEAFF. The V and J genes are TRBV11-2 and TRBJ1-1; D is uncertain. Germline values: CDR1 SGHAT, CDR2 FQNNGV. The germline V and J ends were trimmed by 1 base and 7 bases, with 16 bases remaining between them. This CDR3 contains 15 residues.

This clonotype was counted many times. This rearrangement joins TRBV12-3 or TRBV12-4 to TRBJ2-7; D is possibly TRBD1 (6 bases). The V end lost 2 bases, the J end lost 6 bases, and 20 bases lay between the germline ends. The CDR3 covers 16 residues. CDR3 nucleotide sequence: TGTGCCAGCAGTTTAAAGCCCGTGGGGGCGGACGGCGAGCAGTACTTC. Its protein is CASSLKPVGADGEQYF.

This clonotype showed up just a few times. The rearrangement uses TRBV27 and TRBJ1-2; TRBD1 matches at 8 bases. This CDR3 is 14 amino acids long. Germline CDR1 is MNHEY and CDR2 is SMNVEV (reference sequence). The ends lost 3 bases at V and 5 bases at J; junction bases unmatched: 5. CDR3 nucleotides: TGTGCCAGCAGTTTCACAGGGGGTGGATATGGCTACACCTTC. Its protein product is CASSFTGGGYGYTF.

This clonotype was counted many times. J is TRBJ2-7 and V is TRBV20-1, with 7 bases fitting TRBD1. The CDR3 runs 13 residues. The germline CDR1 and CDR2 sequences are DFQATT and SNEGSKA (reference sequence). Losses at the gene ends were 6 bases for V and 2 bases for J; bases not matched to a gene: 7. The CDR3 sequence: CSALGDRTYEQYF. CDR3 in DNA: TGCAGTGCCTTGGGGGACAGAACCTACGAGCAGTACTTC.

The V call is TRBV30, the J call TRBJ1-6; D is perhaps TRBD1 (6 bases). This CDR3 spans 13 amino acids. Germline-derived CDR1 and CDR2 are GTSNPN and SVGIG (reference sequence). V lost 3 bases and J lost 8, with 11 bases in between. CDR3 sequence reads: CAWSRDTYSPLHF. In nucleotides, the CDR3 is TGTGCCTGGAGCCGGGACACATATTCACCCCTCCACTTT.

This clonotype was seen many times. CDR3 in DNA: TGTGCCAGCAGTTCCGACGCGGCCCTGTACAATGAGCAGTTCTTC. Amino acids: CASSSDAALYNEQFF. The rearrangement links TRBV11-3 to TRBJ2-1; D unresolved. With 6 bases removed from V and 4 bases from J, the gap between germline ends came to 16 bases. Per germline, CDR1 SGHNT and CDR2 YENEEA. There are 15 residues in the CDR3.

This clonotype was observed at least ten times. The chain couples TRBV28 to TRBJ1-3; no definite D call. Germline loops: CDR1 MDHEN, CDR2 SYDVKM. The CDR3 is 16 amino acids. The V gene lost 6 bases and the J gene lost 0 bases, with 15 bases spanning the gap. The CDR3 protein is CASSRRGSTSGNTIYF. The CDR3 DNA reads TGTGCCAGCAGCCGACGAGGCTCTACCTCTGGAAACACCATATATTTT.

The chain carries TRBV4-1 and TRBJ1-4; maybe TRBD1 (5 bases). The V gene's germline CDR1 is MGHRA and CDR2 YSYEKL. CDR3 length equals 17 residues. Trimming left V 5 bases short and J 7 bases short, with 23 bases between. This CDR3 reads CASSAGRARGITEKLFF. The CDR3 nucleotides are TGCGCCAGCAGCGCCGGGAGAGCCCGGGGCATCACTGAAAAACTGTTTTTT.

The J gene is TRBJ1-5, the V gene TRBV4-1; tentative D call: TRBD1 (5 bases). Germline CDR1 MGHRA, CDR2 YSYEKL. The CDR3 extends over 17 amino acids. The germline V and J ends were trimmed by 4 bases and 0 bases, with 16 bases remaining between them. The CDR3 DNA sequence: TGCGCCAGCAGCCTTTTCCCAGGGACGACTAGCAATCAGCCCCAGCATTTT. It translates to CASSLFPGTTSNQPQHF.

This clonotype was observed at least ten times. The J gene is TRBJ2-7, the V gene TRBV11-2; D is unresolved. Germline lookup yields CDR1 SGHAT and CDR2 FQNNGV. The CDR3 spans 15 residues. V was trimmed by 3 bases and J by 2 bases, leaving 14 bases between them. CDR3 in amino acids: CASSFGSGGTYEQYF. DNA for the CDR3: TGTGCCAGCAGCTTCGGGTCAGGCGGAACCTACGAGCAGTACTTC. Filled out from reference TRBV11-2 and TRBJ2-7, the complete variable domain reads EAGVAQSPRYKIIEKRQSVAFWCNPISGHATLYWYQQILGQGPKLLIQFQNNGVVDDSQLPKDRFSAERLKGVDSTLKIQPAKLEDSAVYLCASSFGSGGTYEQYFGPGTRLTVT.

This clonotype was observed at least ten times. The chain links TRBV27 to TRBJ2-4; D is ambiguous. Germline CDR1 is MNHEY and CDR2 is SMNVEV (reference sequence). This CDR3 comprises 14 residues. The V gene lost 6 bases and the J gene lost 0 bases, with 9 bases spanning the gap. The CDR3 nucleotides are TGTGCCAGCAGCCCCGACCTAGCCAAAAACATTCAGTACTTC. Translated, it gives CASSPDLAKNIQYF.

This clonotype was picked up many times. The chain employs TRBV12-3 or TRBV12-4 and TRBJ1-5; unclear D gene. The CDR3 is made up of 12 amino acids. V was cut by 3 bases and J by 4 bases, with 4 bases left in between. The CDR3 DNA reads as TGTGCCAGCAGTTTCCAGAATCAGCCCCAGCATTTT. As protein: CASSFQNQPQHF.

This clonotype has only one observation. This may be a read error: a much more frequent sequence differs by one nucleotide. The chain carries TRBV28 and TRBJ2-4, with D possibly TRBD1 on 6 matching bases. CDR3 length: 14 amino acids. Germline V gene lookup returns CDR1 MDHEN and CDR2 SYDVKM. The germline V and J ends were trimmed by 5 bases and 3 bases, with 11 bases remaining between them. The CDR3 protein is CASSPGTHKNIQYF. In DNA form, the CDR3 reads TGTGCCAGCAGTCCGGGGACACACAAAAACATTCAGTACTTC.

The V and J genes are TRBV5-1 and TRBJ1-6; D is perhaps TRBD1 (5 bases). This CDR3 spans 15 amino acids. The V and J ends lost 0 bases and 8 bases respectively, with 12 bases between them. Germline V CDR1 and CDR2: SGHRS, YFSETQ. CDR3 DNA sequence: TGCGCCAGCAGCTTGGGGGGCCACGGTTATTCACCCCTCCACTTT. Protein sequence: CASSLGGHGYSPLHF. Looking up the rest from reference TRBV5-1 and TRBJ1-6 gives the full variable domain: KAGVTQTPRYLIKTRGQQVTLSCSPISGHRSVSWYQQTPGQGLQFLFEYFSETQRNKGNFPGRFSGRQFSNSRSEMNVSTLELGDSALYLCASSLGGHGYSPLHFGNGTRLTVT.

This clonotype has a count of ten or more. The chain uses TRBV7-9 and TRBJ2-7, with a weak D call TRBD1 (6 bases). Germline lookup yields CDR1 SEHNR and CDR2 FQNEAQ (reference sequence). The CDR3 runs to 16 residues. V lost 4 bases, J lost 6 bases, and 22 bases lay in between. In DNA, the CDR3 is TGTGCCAGCAGCTCGTCCAGGACAGACGAGCGAAGCGAGCAGTACTTC. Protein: CASSSSRTDERSEQYF.

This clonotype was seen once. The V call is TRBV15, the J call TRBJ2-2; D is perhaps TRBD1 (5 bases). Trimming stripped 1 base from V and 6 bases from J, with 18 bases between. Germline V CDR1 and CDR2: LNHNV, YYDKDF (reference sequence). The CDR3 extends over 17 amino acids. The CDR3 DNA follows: TGTGCCACCAGCAGAGCATTTAGGGGCCGCCAAGCCGGGGAGCTGTTTTTT. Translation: CATSRAFRGRQAGELFF.

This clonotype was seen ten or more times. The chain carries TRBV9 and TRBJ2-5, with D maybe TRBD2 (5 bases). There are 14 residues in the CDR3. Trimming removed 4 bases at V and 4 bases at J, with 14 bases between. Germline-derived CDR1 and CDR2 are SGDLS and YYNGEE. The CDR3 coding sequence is TGTGCCAGCAGCCGAGAACTAGTTGCAGAGACCCAGTACTTC. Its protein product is CASSRELVAETQYF.